These 11 T cell receptor beta chains were all obtained from the same sample, sequenced in a study of T cell repertoires in cytomegalovirus infection. TCRdb independently ran MiXCR on the reads; one entry per CDR3 protein. The sample shows approximately 100,000 distinct CDR3 sequences, about 25% of them seen only once. Sequences were obtained from CD8+ T cells from PBMCs. The receptors derive from a human donor in good health (CMV status not recorded). Some clones in this sample may be carry-over from other donors' samples.

This clonotype was detected ten times or more. This chain connects TRBV18 to TRBJ2-7; 7 bases map to TRBD2. CDR3 length: 14 residues. Trimming cost V 10 bases and J 2 bases; bases outside gene matches: 11. The V gene's germline CDR1 is KGHSH and CDR2 LQKENI. For the CDR3, the DNA is TGTGCCACCGCTAGCGGACACAACCCCTACGAGCAGTACTTC. Residues: CATASGHNPYEQYF.

V and J are TRBV3-1 and TRBJ1-1, with 12 bases that match TRBD1. The CDR3 runs 16 residues. The V gene's germline CDR1 is LGHDT and CDR2 YNNKEL (reference sequence). J gave up 6 bases and V 3 bases, and 8 bases lay outside the gene matches. For the CDR3, the DNA is TGTGCCAGCAGCCAGCTTCCGGGACAGGGGGCTCCTGAAGCTTTCTTT. Translated, it gives CASSQLPGQGAPEAFF.

The chain couples TRBV7-6 to TRBJ2-7; D gene unclear. Per the germline V gene, CDR1 is SGHVS and CDR2 is FNYEAQ. The CDR3 runs to 13 residues. Trimming removed 9 bases from V and 1 base from J, with 13 bases in between. The CDR3: CASRMAQSYEQYF. The CDR3 region has the DNA TGTGCCAGTAGGATGGCCCAATCCTACGAGCAGTACTTC.

This chain connects TRBV28 to TRBJ2-2; TRBD1 aligns across 7 bases. With V trimmed by 6 bases and J by 0 bases, 4 bases remained unmatched. This CDR3 spans 15 amino acids. Germline CDR1 is MDHEN and CDR2 is SYDVKM. This CDR3 is CASRKTGSNTGELFF. The CDR3 DNA sequence: TGTGCCAGCAGAAAGACAGGGTCGAACACCGGGGAGCTGTTTTTT. Together with reference TRBV28 and TRBJ2-2, the CDR3 gives the full variable domain: DVKVTQSSRYLVKRTGEKVFLECVQDMDHENMFWYRQDPGLGLRLIYFSYDVKMKEKGDIPEGYSVSREKKERFSLILESASTNQTSMYLCASRKTGSNTGELFFGEGSRLTVL.

The CDR3 spells CASSNPTGEPTDTQYF. CDR3 DNA: TGTGCCAGCAGCAATCCTACAGGAGAACCCACAGATACGCAGTATTTT. The chain links TRBV11-3 to TRBJ2-3; weak D call: TRBD1 (5 bases). The CDR3 spans 16 residues. The V gene's germline CDR1 is SGHNT and CDR2 YENEEA. V was pared by 5 bases and J by 2 bases, with 17 bases between.

This clonotype appeared a few times. The gene calls are TRBV28 and TRBJ1-1; TRBD1 might be the D (6 bases). Trimming stripped 2 bases from V and 5 bases from J, with 12 bases between. Germline CDR1 and CDR2: MDHEN and SYDVKM. The CDR3 covers 14 residues. The CDR3 DNA follows: TGTGCCAGCAGTTTAATAGGGGGGGGGACTGAAGCTTTCTTT. Its protein is CASSLIGGGTEAFF.

Comment on this clonotype: A much larger clone differs by one base, so this may be a read error. The chain uses TRBV28 and TRBJ1-1; D not resolved. Germline V lookup: CDR1 MDHEN, CDR2 SYDVKM. This CDR3 has 11 amino acids. CDR3 DNA: TGTGCCACGGTCGGCAACACTAAAGCTTTCTTT. Translated: CATVGNTKAFF.

The V call is TRBV11-3, the J call TRBJ2-7; 10 bases fit TRBD1. The CDR3 totals 15 residues. Germline CDR1 SGHNT, CDR2 YENEEA. J lost 4 bases, V lost 5 bases, and 8 bases had no gene match. CDR3 in amino acids: CASSKSRDRGYEQYF. CDR3 DNA sequence: TGTGCCAGCAGCAAAAGCCGGGACAGGGGTTACGAGCAGTACTTC.

This clonotype was counted many times. This chain connects TRBV7-2 to TRBJ2-7; D call uncertain. Germline V lookup: CDR1 SGHTA, CDR2 FQGNSA. Trimming took off 1 base at V and 6 bases at J, with 13 bases between the two ends. The CDR3 spans 14 residues. The CDR3 here is CASSLEDLLSEQYF. The CDR3 coding sequence is TGTGCCAGCAGCTTAGAGGATCTACTCTCCGAGCAGTACTTC.

The chain combines TRBV2 with TRBJ1-5; 7 positions match TRBD1. Germline V gives CDR1 SNHLY, CDR2 FYNNEI. The CDR3 has 15 amino acids. J lost 0 bases, V lost 8 bases, and 7 bases had no gene match. The CDR3 here is CASERTGDSNQPQHF. In DNA form, the CDR3 reads TGTGCCAGCGAAAGGACAGGAGATAGCAATCAGCCCCAGCATTTT.

This chain joins TRBV25-1 and TRBJ2-2, with 7 bases lining up with TRBD2. This CDR3 is 16 amino acids long. V gave up 2 bases and J gave up 5 bases; unmatched junction bases: 8. Germline V lookup: CDR1 MGHDK, CDR2 SYGVNS. The CDR3 loop reads CASSEITSEGTGELFF. The CDR3 DNA is TGTGCCAGCAGTGAAATAACTAGCGAGGGGACCGGGGAGCTGTTTTTT.